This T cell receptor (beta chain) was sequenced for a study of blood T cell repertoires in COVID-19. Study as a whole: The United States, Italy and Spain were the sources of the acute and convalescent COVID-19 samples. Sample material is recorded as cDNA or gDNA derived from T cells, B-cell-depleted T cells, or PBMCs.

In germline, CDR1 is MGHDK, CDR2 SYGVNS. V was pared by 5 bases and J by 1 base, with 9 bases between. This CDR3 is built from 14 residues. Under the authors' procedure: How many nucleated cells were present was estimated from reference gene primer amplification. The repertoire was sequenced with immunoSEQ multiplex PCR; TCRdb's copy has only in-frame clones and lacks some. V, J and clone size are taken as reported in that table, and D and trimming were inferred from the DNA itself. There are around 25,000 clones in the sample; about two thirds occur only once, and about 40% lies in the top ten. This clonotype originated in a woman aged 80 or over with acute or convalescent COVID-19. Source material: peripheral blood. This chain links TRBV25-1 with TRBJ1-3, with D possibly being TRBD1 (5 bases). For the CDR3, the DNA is TGTGCCAGCAGTCAAGGGGCTTCTGGAAACACCATATATTTT. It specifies CASSQGASGNTIYF. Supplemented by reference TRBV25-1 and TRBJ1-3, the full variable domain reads EADIYQTPRYLVIGTGKKITLECSQTMGHDKMYWYQQDPGMELHLIHYSYGVNSTEKGDLSSESTVSRIRTEHFPLTLESARPSHTSQYLCASSQGASGNTIYFGEGSWLTVV.